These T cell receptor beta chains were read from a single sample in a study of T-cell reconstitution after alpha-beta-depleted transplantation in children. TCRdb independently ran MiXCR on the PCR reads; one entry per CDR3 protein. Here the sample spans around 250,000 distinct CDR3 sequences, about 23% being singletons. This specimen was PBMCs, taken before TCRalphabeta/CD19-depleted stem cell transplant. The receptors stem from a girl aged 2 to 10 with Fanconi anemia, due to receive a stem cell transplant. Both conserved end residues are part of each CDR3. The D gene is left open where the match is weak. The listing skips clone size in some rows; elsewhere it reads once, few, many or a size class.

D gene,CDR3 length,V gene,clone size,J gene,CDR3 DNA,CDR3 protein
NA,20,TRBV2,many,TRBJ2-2,TGTGCCAGTTCCATGTATAAAATCGGGGTAGGCACTAGGAACACCGGGGAGCTGTTTTTT,CASSMYKIGVGTRNTGELFF
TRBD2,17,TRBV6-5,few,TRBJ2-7,TGTGCCAGCAGTTACTCCCCGTCGAGCGGGGCCTACTACGAGCAGTACTTC,CASSYSPSSGAYYEQYF
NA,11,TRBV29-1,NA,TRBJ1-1,TGCAGCGTTGACAGGAGTCACGGAGCTTTCTTT,CSVDRSHGAFF
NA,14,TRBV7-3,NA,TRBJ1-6,TGTGCCAGCAGCTTAAGCTGGGGAAATTCACCCCTCCACTTT,CASSLSWGNSPLHF
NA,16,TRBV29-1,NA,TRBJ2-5,TGCAGCGTTGAAGATTCGAGTTGGGGGAGGCAAGAGACCCAGTACTTC,CSVEDSSWGRQETQYF
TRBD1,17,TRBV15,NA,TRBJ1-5,TGTGCCACCAGCAGAGGCCTGGACAGGGCCCTCAATCAGCCCCAGCATTTT,CATSRGLDRALNQPQHF
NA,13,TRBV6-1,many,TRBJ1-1,TGTGCCACTATAAGACAGAAGAACACTGAAGCTTTCTTT,CATIRQKNTEAFF
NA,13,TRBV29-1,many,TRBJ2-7,TGCAGCGTCCTCGGGACACTCTCCTACGAGCAGTACTTC,CSVLGTLSYEQYF
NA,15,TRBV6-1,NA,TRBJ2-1,TGTGCCAGCAGTGAACTATGGGGGCTCTACAATGAGCAGTTCTTC,CASSELWGLYNEQFF
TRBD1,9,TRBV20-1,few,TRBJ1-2,TGCAGTATCCAGGGGGACTACACCTTC,CSIQGDYTF
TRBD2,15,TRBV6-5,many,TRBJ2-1,TGTGCCAGCTCCCTATTGGGGACTAGCGGGAAAGGGCAGTTCTTC,CASSLLGTSGKGQFF
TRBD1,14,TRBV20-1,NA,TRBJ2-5,TGCAGTGCCGGACAGGGGGGGTACCAAGAGACCCAGTACTTC,CSAGQGGYQETQYF
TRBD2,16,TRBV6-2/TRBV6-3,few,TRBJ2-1,TGTGCCAGCAGTTACAGTATTAGCGGGATGAGCAATGAGCAGTTCTTC,CASSYSISGMSNEQFF
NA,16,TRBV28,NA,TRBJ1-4,TGTGCCAGCAGTCTCGCCTCCGGGCTAACTAATGAAAAACTGTTTTTT,CASSLASGLTNEKLFF
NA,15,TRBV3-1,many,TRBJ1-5,TGTGCCAGCATCCTAAGAGAGGGGTTGGGTCAGCCCCAGCATTTT,CASILREGLGQPQHF
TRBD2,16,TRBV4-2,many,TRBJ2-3,TGTGCCAGCAGCCAGGTGACTAGCGGTAGCACAGATACGCAGTATTTT,CASSQVTSGSTDTQYF
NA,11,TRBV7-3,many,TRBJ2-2,TGTGCCAGCAGCTCCACCGGGGAGCTGTTTTTT,CASSSTGELFF
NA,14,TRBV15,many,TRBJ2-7,TGTGCCACCAGCAGAGATGATACAGCGTACGAGCAGTACTTC,CATSRDDTAYEQYF
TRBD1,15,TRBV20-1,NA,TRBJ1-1,TGCAGTGCTATATCCCGGACAGGGTGGGGATCACAAGCTTTCTTT,CSAISRTGWGSQAFF
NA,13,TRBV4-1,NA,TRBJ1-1,TGCGCCAGCAGCCAAGCAGGGGACACTGAAGCTTTCTTT,CASSQAGDTEAFF
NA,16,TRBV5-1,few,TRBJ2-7,TGCGCCAGCAGCCCAAGTTCTAGGTACCCCGGCTACGAGCAGTACTTC,CASSPSSRYPGYEQYF
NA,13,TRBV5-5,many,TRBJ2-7,TGTGCCAGCAGCTTGAGAGTCGCGAAGGAGCAGTACTTC,CASSLRVAKEQYF
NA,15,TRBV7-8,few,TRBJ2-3,TGTGCCAGCAGCTTCTCCCTAGAAGACACAGATACGCAGTATTTT,CASSFSLEDTDTQYF
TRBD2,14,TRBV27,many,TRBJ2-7,TGTGCCAGCAGTCCGAGCGGGATTGTATACGAGCAGTACTTC,CASSPSGIVYEQYF
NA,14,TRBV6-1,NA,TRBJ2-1,TGTGCCAGCAGTGAAAATGGGGGAGTGGTTGAGCAGTTCTTC,CASSENGGVVEQFF
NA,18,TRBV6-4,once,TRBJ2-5,TGTGCCAGCAGTGACGAGGCGAAGGACGAATCCGGTGGAGAGACCCAGTACTTC,CASSDEAKDESGGETQYF
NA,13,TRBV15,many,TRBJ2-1,TGTGCCACCAGCAGAGGACGCGGCTTTAAGCAGTTCTTC,CATSRGRGFKQFF
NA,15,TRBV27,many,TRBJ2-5,TGTGCCAGCAGTTTTTCCGGGATTAGGCCAGAGACCCAGTACTTC,CASSFSGIRPETQYF
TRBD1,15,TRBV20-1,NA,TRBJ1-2,TGCAGTGCTAGAGATAGGAGGGGGCATGGCTATGGCTACACCTTC,CSARDRRGHGYGYTF
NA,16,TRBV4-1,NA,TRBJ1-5,TGCGCCAGCAGCCAAGTCACAGTGCCCTTCAATCAGCCCCAGCATTTT,CASSQVTVPFNQPQHF
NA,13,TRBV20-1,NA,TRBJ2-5,TGCAGTGCTAGTGCCCACGGGGAGGAGACCCAGTACTTC,CSASAHGEETQYF
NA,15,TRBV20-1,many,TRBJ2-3,TGCAGTGCTAGAGTTAAGGGCAACTCCTGGGATACGCAGTATTTT,CSARVKGNSWDTQYF
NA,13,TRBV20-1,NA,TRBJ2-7,TGCAGTGCTAGGGTCGGGGGCTTATACGAGCAGTACTTC,CSARVGGLYEQYF
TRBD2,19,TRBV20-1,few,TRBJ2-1,TGCTGTGCTAGCCCACTTCTAGCGGGAGGGCATCTCCCCTACAATGAGCAGTTCTTC,CCASPLLAGGHLPYNEQFF
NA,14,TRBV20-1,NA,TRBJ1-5,TGCAGCACCCGATCCAGGACGGTCAATCAGCCCCAGCATTTT,CSTRSRTVNQPQHF
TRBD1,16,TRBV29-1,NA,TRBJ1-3,TGCAGCGCCAGGACAGGGAACGGTAACTCTGGAAACACCATATATTTT,CSARTGNGNSGNTIYF
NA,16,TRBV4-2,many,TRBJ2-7,TGTGCCAGCAGCCAAGATCTAGGGGCCCACTCCTACGAGCAGTACTTC,CASSQDLGAHSYEQYF
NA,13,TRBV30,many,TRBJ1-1,TGTGCCTGGAGTGGACAGGTTAACACTGAAGCTTTCTTT,CAWSGQVNTEAFF
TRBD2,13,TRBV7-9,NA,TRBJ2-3,TGTGCCAGCAGTCTCGCGGGGGGAGATACGCAGTATTTT,CASSLAGGDTQYF
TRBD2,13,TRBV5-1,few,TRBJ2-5,TGCGCCAGCCGCGGGGGGCCAGGAGAGACCCAGTACTTC,CASRGGPGETQYF
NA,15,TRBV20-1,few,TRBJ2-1,TGCAGTGCTAGCAGACTAGTTAATGGGTACAATGAGCAGTTCTTC,CSASRLVNGYNEQFF
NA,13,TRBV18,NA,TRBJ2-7,TGTGCCAGCTCACCATACTTCGGGAACGAGCAGTACTTC,CASSPYFGNEQYF
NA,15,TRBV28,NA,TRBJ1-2,TGTGCCAGCAGTTTAGGGGGCAGGACGGGGGATGGCTACACCTTC,CASSLGGRTGDGYTF
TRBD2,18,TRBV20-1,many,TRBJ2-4,TGCAGTGCTAGTGGGACGAGCGGGGGGGCCGTAGCCAAAAACATTCAGTACTTC,CSASGTSGGAVAKNIQYF
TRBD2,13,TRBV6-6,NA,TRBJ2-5,TGTGCCAGCACGGGCGGGAGGATGGAGACCCAGTACTTC,CASTGGRMETQYF
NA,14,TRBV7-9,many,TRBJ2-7,TGTGCCAGCAGCTTGGCTGTCAGGGCCTACGAGCAGTACTTC,CASSLAVRAYEQYF
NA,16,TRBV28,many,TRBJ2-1,TGTGCCAGCAGTTTATTGCAGGGACGTATTGTCAATGAGCAGTTCTTC,CASSLLQGRIVNEQFF
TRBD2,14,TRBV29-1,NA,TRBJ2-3,TGCAGCGTCGTAGCGGGAGGCAGCACAGATACGCAGTATTTT,CSVVAGGSTDTQYF
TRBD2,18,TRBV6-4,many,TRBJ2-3,TGTGCCAGCAGTCCCGGGACTAGCGGGAGGCCCCCCTTCGATACGCAGTATTTT,CASSPGTSGRPPFDTQYF
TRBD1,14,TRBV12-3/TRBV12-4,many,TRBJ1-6,TGTGCCAGCACCCTGGGGACAGCCAATTCACCCCTCCACTTT,CASTLGTANSPLHF
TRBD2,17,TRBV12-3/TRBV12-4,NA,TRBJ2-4,TGTGCCAGCAGTTCAAGCGGGACTTCTCTAGCCAAAAACATTCAGTACTTC,CASSSSGTSLAKNIQYF
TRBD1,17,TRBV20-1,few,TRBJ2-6,TGCAGTGCTAGAATAGGGGACAGGGTATCTGGGGCCAACGTCCTGACTTTC,CSARIGDRVSGANVLTF
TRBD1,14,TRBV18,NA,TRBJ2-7,TGTGCCAGCTCACCGGACAGGGATGTCTACGAGCAGTACTTC,CASSPDRDVYEQYF